This T cell receptor beta chain originates from a study of shared clonotypes between healthy human individuals. The V gene's germline CDR1 is SGHVS and CDR2 FQNEAQ. CDR3 length: 18 amino acids. V lost 3 bases and J 3 bases, leaving 23 bases between the germline ends. Positive CCR7 selection of CD45RO-negative cells yielded the naive CD8 cells, and terminally differentiated effector memory CD45RA+ cells were excluded. Sequenced by immunoSEQ multiplex PCR; TCRdb stores in-frame clones only, minus some. The table lists roughly 2,000,000 clones, about 95% of them singletons. Study findings and constraints: Clonotypes which were not shared had lower generation probabilities than clonotypes that all four donors shared.

Regarding this clone: As yet, its antigen is unknown.

The chain recombines TRBV7-8 with TRBJ1-1; possible D gene TRBD1, 5 bases. This TCR was recovered from a man aged 18 to 35 in good health. The sequencing input was naive CD8+ T cells sorted from blood. CDR3 DNA sequence: TGTGCCAGCAGCTTGGAAACAGGCGTAGGGGTCTGGGACACTGAAGCTTTCTTT. This sequence encodes CASSLETGVGVWDTEAFF.